This is a list of T cell receptor beta chains from one sample in a study of blood T cell repertoires in COVID-19. The protocol was immunoSEQ multiplex PCR, while the TCRdb copy is restricted to in-frame clones and leaves out a portion. The table has 200,000 or so clones, about 86% seen once. The sequencing input was peripheral blood. These receptors were taken from a woman in her thirties who had recovered from COVID-19. CDR3s include the opening cysteine and the closing phenylalanine or tryptophan. Fields, in order: V gene, clone size, J gene, D gene, CDR3 DNA, CDR3 protein. The D gene is left open where the match is weak. Clone size is not always given. Where it is, it says once, few, many or a class for expanded clones.

v_gene: TRBV7-3
abundance: once
j_gene: TRBJ2-2
d_gene: TRBD1
CDR3nt: TGTGCCAGCAGCTTAACGTCAGCAGGGGGGAACACCGGGGAGCTGTTTTTT
CDR3aa: CASSLTSAGGNTGELFF

v_gene: TRBV11-2
abundance: once
j_gene: TRBJ2-1
d_gene: TRBD2
CDR3nt: TGTGCCAGCAGCCCACGGACTAGCGGGAGCTCCTCTTACAATGAGCAGTTCTTC
CDR3aa: CASSPRTSGSSSYNEQFF

v_gene: TRBV3-1/TRBV3-2
abundance: -
j_gene: TRBJ1-1
d_gene: -
CDR3nt: TGTGCCAGCAGCCCGGACAGAAGGAGAGGAGCTTTCTTT
CDR3aa: CASSPDRRRGAFF

v_gene: TRBV28
abundance: -
j_gene: TRBJ2-7
d_gene: -
CDR3nt: TGTGCCAGCAGTGAAACGGGAGACTCCTACGAGCAGTACTTC
CDR3aa: CASSETGDSYEQYF

v_gene: TRBV12-3/TRBV12-4
abundance: once
j_gene: TRBJ1-2
d_gene: TRBD1
CDR3nt: TGTGCCAGCAGCCTTACAGGGGGGCCCGGCTACACCTTC
CDR3aa: CASSLTGGPGYTF

v_gene: TRBV2
abundance: -
j_gene: TRBJ2-7
d_gene: -
CDR3nt: TGTGCCAGCAGGAACACAGGGCAGCTACTCGAGCAGTACTTC
CDR3aa: CASRNTGQLLEQYF

v_gene: TRBV30
abundance: -
j_gene: TRBJ1-4
d_gene: TRBD1
CDR3nt: TGTGCCTGGAGCCCAGGGGGGTCGGATGAAAAACTGTTTTTT
CDR3aa: CAWSPGGSDEKLFF

v_gene: TRBV5-6
abundance: -
j_gene: TRBJ2-5
d_gene: -
CDR3nt: TGTGCCAGCAGCTTAGCGTTGGGGGCAGGAGGGACCCAGTACTTC
CDR3aa: CASSLALGAGGTQYF

v_gene: TRBV18
abundance: few
j_gene: TRBJ1-4
d_gene: -
CDR3nt: TGTGCCAGCTCACCACGGGAGACAACTCTGGGCGGACTGTTTTTT
CDR3aa: CASSPRETTLGGLFF

v_gene: TRBV10-3
abundance: once
j_gene: TRBJ1-1
d_gene: TRBD1
CDR3nt: TGTGCCACCGGACAGGGGGCGCGGACTGAAGCTTTCTTT
CDR3aa: CATGQGARTEAFF

v_gene: TRBV6-5
abundance: -
j_gene: TRBJ1-2
d_gene: -
CDR3nt: TGTGCCAGCAGCCGCGGGGGGAGGGCCGAGGGCTACACCTTC
CDR3aa: CASSRGGRAEGYTF

v_gene: TRBV6-5
abundance: once
j_gene: TRBJ1-5
d_gene: -
CDR3nt: TGTGCCAGCAGGACAGGACACAATCAGCCCCAGCATTTT
CDR3aa: CASRTGHNQPQHF

v_gene: TRBV6-5
abundance: -
j_gene: TRBJ1-3
d_gene: -
CDR3nt: TGTGCCAGCAGTTACTTGACAGACTCTGGAAACACCATATATTTT
CDR3aa: CASSYLTDSGNTIYF

v_gene: TRBV19
abundance: -
j_gene: TRBJ2-6
d_gene: -
CDR3nt: TGTGCCACCATCCGAACGTCGGGGGGCGGCCCTGGGGCCAACGTCCTGACTTTC
CDR3aa: CATIRTSGGGPGANVLTF

v_gene: TRBV19
abundance: -
j_gene: TRBJ1-1
d_gene: TRBD1
CDR3nt: TGTGCCAGTAGTCCGATACAGGGGAAGAACACTGAAGCTTTCTTT
CDR3aa: CASSPIQGKNTEAFF

v_gene: TRBV2
abundance: -
j_gene: TRBJ1-1
d_gene: -
CDR3nt: TGTGCCAGCAGCAAAACTAGGGAAACGTGGACTGAAGCTTTCTTT
CDR3aa: CASSKTRETWTEAFF

v_gene: TRBV11-2
abundance: once
j_gene: TRBJ2-2
d_gene: -
CDR3nt: TGTGCCAGCAGCTTCAGGGGATCCGGGGAGCTGTTTTTT
CDR3aa: CASSFRGSGELFF

v_gene: TRBV24-1
abundance: many
j_gene: TRBJ2-1
d_gene: TRBD2
CDR3nt: TGTGCCACCAGTGATTTGCAAGCGGGACCGGGCAATGAGCAGTTCTTC
CDR3aa: CATSDLQAGPGNEQFF

v_gene: TRBV28
abundance: -
j_gene: TRBJ1-3
d_gene: -
CDR3nt: TGTGCCAGCAGTTCAGTTGGGCGCTCTGGAAACACCATATATTTT
CDR3aa: CASSSVGRSGNTIYF

v_gene: TRBV9
abundance: -
j_gene: TRBJ2-5
d_gene: TRBD2
CDR3nt: TGTGCCAGCAGCGCCCTAGCGGGAGGCCTCTCCCAAGAGACCCAGTACTTC
CDR3aa: CASSALAGGLSQETQYF

v_gene: TRBV5-1
abundance: -
j_gene: TRBJ2-2
d_gene: -
CDR3nt: TGCGCCAGCAGCCTGCAAGCCGCTAACACCGGGGAGCTGTTTTTT
CDR3aa: CASSLQAANTGELFF

v_gene: TRBV7-9
abundance: few
j_gene: TRBJ2-3
d_gene: TRBD2
CDR3nt: TGTGCCAGCACCTTGACTAGCGGGAGCGCAGATACGCAGTATTTT
CDR3aa: CASTLTSGSADTQYF

v_gene: TRBV10-1
abundance: -
j_gene: TRBJ2-6
d_gene: -
CDR3nt: TGCGCCAGCAGCGCAGGGATCTCTGGGGCCAACGTCCTGACTTTC
CDR3aa: CASSAGISGANVLTF

v_gene: TRBV10-3
abundance: -
j_gene: TRBJ1-2
d_gene: -
CDR3nt: TGTGCCATCAGTGAGTCGTCGCAGGGTACTAACTATGGCTACACCTTC
CDR3aa: CAISESSQGTNYGYTF

v_gene: TRBV4-1
abundance: -
j_gene: TRBJ2-1
d_gene: TRBD2
CDR3nt: TGCGCCAGCAGCCAAGTGGTTAGCGGGATTCATGAGCAGTTCTTC
CDR3aa: CASSQVVSGIHEQFF

v_gene: TRBV7-9
abundance: -
j_gene: TRBJ1-2
d_gene: -
CDR3nt: TGTGCCAGCAGCGTCCAGGGCCGCCCTATGGATGGCTACACCTTC
CDR3aa: CASSVQGRPMDGYTF

v_gene: TRBV24-1
abundance: -
j_gene: TRBJ2-7
d_gene: TRBD2
CDR3nt: TGTGCCACCAGGATAGCGGGAGTCAACTACGAGCAGTACTTC
CDR3aa: CATRIAGVNYEQYF

v_gene: TRBV19
abundance: -
j_gene: TRBJ1-1
d_gene: TRBD1
CDR3nt: TGTGCCAGTAGTTTTCAGGGGGCGTCGGACACTGAAGCTTTCTTT
CDR3aa: CASSFQGASDTEAFF

v_gene: TRBV3-1/TRBV3-2
abundance: -
j_gene: TRBJ2-7
d_gene: TRBD2
CDR3nt: TGTGCCAGCAGACCCGGGGGGGAGAGGGCCTACGAGCAGTACTTC
CDR3aa: CASRPGGERAYEQYF

v_gene: TRBV10-3
abundance: -
j_gene: TRBJ1-2
d_gene: -
CDR3nt: TGTGCCACTATGGACAGCAAGGGGGCTAACTATGGCTACACCTTC
CDR3aa: CATMDSKGANYGYTF

v_gene: TRBV6-1
abundance: once
j_gene: TRBJ1-4
d_gene: -
CDR3nt: TGTGCCAGCAGTGAACACGCCAACACCGGCGGAAAACTGTTTTTT
CDR3aa: CASSEHANTGGKLFF

v_gene: TRBV5-1
abundance: -
j_gene: TRBJ1-2
d_gene: TRBD1
CDR3nt: TGCGCCAGCAGCCCCTCAGGGGGGAGTATGGTTGGCTACACCTTC
CDR3aa: CASSPSGGSMVGYTF

v_gene: TRBV5-1
abundance: -
j_gene: TRBJ2-3
d_gene: -
CDR3nt: TGCGCCAGCAGCTTGGGGGGCCGTGTAGATACGCAGTATTTT
CDR3aa: CASSLGGRVDTQYF

v_gene: TRBV6-1
abundance: -
j_gene: TRBJ2-2
d_gene: TRBD2
CDR3nt: TGTGCCAGCAGTGGTCATAGCGGGAGGGCCATCGGGGAGCTGTTTTTT
CDR3aa: CASSGHSGRAIGELFF

v_gene: TRBV28
abundance: -
j_gene: TRBJ2-7
d_gene: TRBD1
CDR3nt: TGTGCCAGCAGCTTCCCGGGACAGGGGGGGTACGAGCAGTACTTC
CDR3aa: CASSFPGQGGYEQYF

v_gene: TRBV3-1/TRBV3-2
abundance: -
j_gene: TRBJ2-7
d_gene: -
CDR3nt: TGTGCCAGCAGCCAGACAACAGAATCCTACGAGCAGTACTTC
CDR3aa: CASSQTTESYEQYF

v_gene: TRBV28
abundance: once
j_gene: TRBJ2-1
d_gene: -
CDR3nt: TGTGCCAGCAGTTTCTTCGGAGGGAATGAGCAGTTCTTC
CDR3aa: CASSFFGGNEQFF

v_gene: TRBV30
abundance: once
j_gene: TRBJ2-5
d_gene: TRBD1
CDR3nt: TGTGCCTGGGGTCGGACAGGTCCCCAAGAGACCCAGTACTTC
CDR3aa: CAWGRTGPQETQYF

v_gene: TRBV9
abundance: -
j_gene: TRBJ1-1
d_gene: TRBD1
CDR3nt: TGTGCCAGCAGCTTGACAGGGGGTGACACTGAAGCTTTCTTT
CDR3aa: CASSLTGGDTEAFF

v_gene: TRBV7-3
abundance: -
j_gene: TRBJ1-2
d_gene: -
CDR3nt: TGTGCCAGCAGCCAGGAGGGCGCCAGGAGCCTTCATGGCTACACCTTC
CDR3aa: CASSQEGARSLHGYTF

v_gene: TRBV19
abundance: -
j_gene: TRBJ1-5
d_gene: TRBD1
CDR3nt: TGTGCCAGTAGTATAGACAGGGGGGGCAATCAGCCCCAGCATTTT
CDR3aa: CASSIDRGGNQPQHF

v_gene: TRBV28
abundance: -
j_gene: TRBJ2-1
d_gene: TRBD2
CDR3nt: TGTGCCAGCACCAGCGGGACTGTCAATGAGCAGTTCTTC
CDR3aa: CASTSGTVNEQFF

v_gene: TRBV15
abundance: -
j_gene: TRBJ2-2
d_gene: TRBD2
CDR3nt: TGTGCCACCAGCAGAGGGACTAGCGGGACCAAACCGAACACCGGGGAGCTGTTTTTT
CDR3aa: CATSRGTSGTKPNTGELFF

v_gene: TRBV3-1/TRBV3-2
abundance: -
j_gene: TRBJ2-3
d_gene: TRBD2
CDR3nt: TGTGCCAGCAGCCAAGGATACACTAGCGGGGGGGATGAAGATACGCAGTATTTT
CDR3aa: CASSQGYTSGGDEDTQYF

v_gene: TRBV6-4
abundance: -
j_gene: TRBJ1-2
d_gene: TRBD1
CDR3nt: TGTGCCAGCAGTGCATACGGACAGGGAGAGAGCTACACCTTC
CDR3aa: CASSAYGQGESYTF

v_gene: TRBV19
abundance: -
j_gene: TRBJ1-4
d_gene: -
CDR3nt: TGTGCCAGTAGTATAAACCCTTTGGAGACAGCAACTAATGAAAAACTGTTTTTT
CDR3aa: CASSINPLETATNEKLFF

v_gene: TRBV19
abundance: -
j_gene: TRBJ1-5
d_gene: -
CDR3nt: TGTGCCAGTAGTATAGGTGACGGGGGGGCGCGTCAGCCCCAGCATTTT
CDR3aa: CASSIGDGGARQPQHF

v_gene: TRBV5-8
abundance: -
j_gene: TRBJ2-5
d_gene: TRBD1
CDR3nt: TGTGCCAGCAGCCCTACGGACAGGAGGCAGACCCAGTACTTC
CDR3aa: CASSPTDRRQTQYF

v_gene: TRBV27
abundance: -
j_gene: TRBJ1-1
d_gene: -
CDR3nt: TGTGCCAGCAGTTTAAATGGGGAGACTGAAGCTTTCTTT
CDR3aa: CASSLNGETEAFF

v_gene: TRBV10-3
abundance: -
j_gene: TRBJ1-5
d_gene: -
CDR3nt: TGTGCCATCAGGGCCGGGAATAGCAATCAGCCCCAGCATTTT
CDR3aa: CAIRAGNSNQPQHF

v_gene: TRBV20-1
abundance: -
j_gene: TRBJ1-1
d_gene: -
CDR3nt: TGCAGTGCTAGTTGGGGGCCATACATCGAGAACACTGAAGCTTTCTTT
CDR3aa: CSASWGPYIENTEAFF

v_gene: TRBV7-3
abundance: once
j_gene: TRBJ2-3
d_gene: TRBD1
CDR3nt: TGTGCCAGCAGCGTTGGACAGGGACCAGATACGCAGTATTTT
CDR3aa: CASSVGQGPDTQYF

v_gene: TRBV11-1
abundance: -
j_gene: TRBJ2-7
d_gene: -
CDR3nt: TGTGCCAGCAGTTATTTCGGGGGCTACGAGCAGTACTTC
CDR3aa: CASSYFGGYEQYF

v_gene: TRBV7-2
abundance: -
j_gene: TRBJ2-5
d_gene: -
CDR3nt: TGTGCCAGCAGCTTACAGGCGCAAACCCAAGAGACCCAGTACTTC
CDR3aa: CASSLQAQTQETQYF

v_gene: TRBV7-9
abundance: -
j_gene: TRBJ1-2
d_gene: -
CDR3nt: TGTGCCAGCGGACAGAGAGACTATGGCTACACCTTC
CDR3aa: CASGQRDYGYTF